What follows is one T cell receptor beta chain and its context. Which antigen it targets is not known. No quality values exist for individual bases; no much larger clone is one base distant. The sample belongs to a study of response to subunit inactivated influenza vaccine (dated by TCRdb to 2016 to 2018). Notes on the research overall: Deep quantitative profiling of the T cell receptor repertoire was used in the study to follow responses to a trivalent subunit inactivated influenza vaccine.

Results the study describes overall, beyond this receptor: It was suggested by the authors that each seasonal influenza vaccination may recruit only a limited number of new T cells.

Libraries were constructed by RT-PCR. The instrument was an Illumina HiSeq 2500. The public sequencing data were trimmed at Q25 with fastp and processed into clonotypes with MiXCR by TCRdb, which kept only in-frame beta chains. Rows with a matching CDR3 protein are joined into one entry that keeps the most common DNA and genes. This sample gives some 850,000 distinct CDR3 sequences in total; 15% to 20% of them show up just once. The ten largest account for approximately 10% of the sample. The germline V gene sets CDR1 to SGHRS and CDR2 to YFSETQ. The CDR3 measures 15 amino acids from cysteine to phenylalanine. Just CDR3 DNA is preserved here, 45 bases in frame from base 1. V loses 2 bases at its end and J loses 4 bases; junction bases beyond the gene matches: 7.

This TCR was recovered from a man aged 50 to 59 who received an inactivated influenza vaccine. Donor details come from another sample of the same person, matched by shared clones. The sequences come from PBMCs from blood, collected around 5 days after vaccination. The chain is made from TRBV5-1 and TRBJ2-3; 7 bases in the middle match TRBD2. The CDR3 corresponds to CASSFRGELSDTQYF. The nucleotide sequence is given as TGCGCCAGCAGCTTCCGGGGGGAATTGTCAGATACGCAGTATTTT.